The present T cell receptor beta chain was sequenced within a study of blood T cell repertoires in COVID-19. Under the authors' procedure: Estimates of nucleated cell counts were drawn from the amplification of reference gene primers. Data came from immunoSEQ multiplex PCR; TCRdb stores just in-frame clones and leaves some out. V, J and clone size are those of that table, while D and trimming were read from the DNA. The table lists 270,000 or so clones, around 90% of them singletons. Cohorts were determined from participant-reported clinical history. This CDR3 contains 16 residues. The germline gives CDR1 MNHEY, CDR2 SVGAGI. The table lists this clone with a count of one. The junction does not match germline at one end; this may be a read error.

The chain employs TRBV6-5 and TRBJ1-4, with 12 bases lining up with TRBD1. The sequence derives from a woman in her forties with acute COVID-19. The sequenced material came from PBMCs or T cells enriched from blood (not recorded which). This chain's CDR3 is CASSYSIAGQGALLSF. The CDR3, as DNA: TGTGCCAGCAGTTACTCGATTGCGGGACAGGGGGCTCTGCTTTCTTTT.